These T cell receptor beta chains were read from a single sample in a study of human T cells and chemical hapten exposure. TCRdb called the RACE reads again in MiXCR, with one record for every CDR3 protein. The sample has 85,000 or so distinct CDR3 sequences; around 10% are singletons. Sequenced material: whole blood, taken in connection with sensitization to the hapten diphenylcyclopropenone (DPC). The origin of the receptors is a woman in her forties or fifties with alopecia areata. Some clones in this sample may be carry-over from other donors' samples. Each CDR3 is given with its conserved first and last residue. D genes are given only for firm matches.

J gene	D gene	V gene	CDR3 protein
TRBJ1-5	.	TRBV28	CASSYNQPQHF
TRBJ1-1	TRBD1	TRBV18	CASSPLGGGAGTEAFF
TRBJ2-1	.	TRBV27	CASRNFRGTEQFF
TRBJ2-1	TRBD2	TRBV5-1	CASSVIGTTVYNEQFF
TRBJ2-6	.	TRBV20-1	CSARVRPQSSGANVLTF
TRBJ2-2	TRBD2	TRBV11-3	CASSFDSGYTGELFF
TRBJ1-2	TRBD1	TRBV19	CASSIEDGTGYGYTF
TRBJ1-6	.	TRBV20-1	CSVKESSYNSPLHF
TRBJ2-7	.	TRBV4-2	CASSQPVAYEQYF
TRBJ2-7	TRBD1	TRBV7-6	CASSRSGTGPLEQYF
TRBJ2-1	TRBD2	TRBV28	CASRSQAGGVLNEQFF
TRBJ2-2	TRBD2	TRBV7-2	CASSLWTSGPAGELFF
TRBJ2-1	TRBD2	TRBV6-5	CASRSTGGRDSF
TRBJ2-7	TRBD1	TRBV30	CAWSVMAGGQHEQYF
TRBJ1-1	.	TRBV4-3	CASSQAGGGSWNTEAFF
TRBJ2-7	.	TRBV27	CASSQKRPYEQYF
TRBJ2-7	TRBD2	TRBV5-1	CASSSTAGLAGEKYF
TRBJ1-1	.	TRBV27	CASSQPHLRRGDTEAFF
TRBJ2-1	.	TRBV20-1	CSARDLTYNEQFF